This TCR beta chain was recorded in a study of blood T cells in healthy people across ages. Then a second PCR, running roughly 7 to 12 cycles, was carried out with a sample-barcoded 5' primer and a J-beta primer mix. TCRdb re-called the 5' RACE reads through MiXCR, storing one row per CDR3 protein. In the table there are 760,000 or so distinct CDR3 sequences, around 25% of which are singletons. Points from the study as a whole: Since the PBMCs were unsorted, naive and antigen-experienced cells could not be conclusively compared.

V shed 2 bases, J shed 5 bases, and the junction held 7 bases outside the gene matches. Germline V gene sequence: CDR1 DFQATT, CDR2 SNEGSKA (reference sequence). CDR3 length: 15 amino acids. This clonotype was detected a few times. What it binds is unknown. This sample also appeared in a second study, on T cells of mothers and their children.

This TCR was sampled from a boy aged 5-17 years in good health. The chain uses TRBV20-1 and TRBJ2-5; 11 bases match TRBD2. Sequencing was carried out using blood. The CDR3, as DNA: TGCAGTGCTAGACCCACTAGCGGGGGCGGGGAGACCCAGTACTTC. Its translation: CSARPTSGGGETQYF.